Sequencing of this T cell receptor beta chain was carried out in a study of OX40 agonist ivuxolimab in advanced cancers. Study information: Every 2 weeks, patients received ivuxolimab intravenously, dosed at 0.01 to 10 mg/kg. Study outcomes and limitations: Some patients who did not respond also had low normalized T-cell clonal expansion.

This clone has a handful of counts. What it binds is not known. Some clones are missing from TCRdb's copy, which holds only in-frame ones; the method was immunoSEQ multiplex PCR. The table lists some 70,000 clones, approximately 91% of them singletons, with less than 2.5% in the top ten. Sequenced here: CD4+ or CD8+ T cells sorted from blood, sampled in a trial of the OX40 agonist ivuxolimab. The TCR originated in an adult with an advanced solid tumor such as melanoma, head and neck, liver or kidney cancer.

Here the CDR3 DNA reads TGCGCCAGCAGCTTGGAGGGGGGACACACCGGGGAGCTGTTTTTT. Translating gives CASSLEGGHTGELFF. The chain carries TRBV5-1 and TRBJ2-2; perhaps D is TRBD1 or TRBD2 (6 bases each). V was trimmed by 0 bases and J by 3 bases, leaving 9 bases between them. The CDR3 has 15 amino acids. Germline V gene sequence: CDR1 SGHRS, CDR2 YFSETQ.